Shown below are 3 T cell receptor beta chains from a single sample sequenced in a study of shared clonotypes between healthy human individuals. The repertoire was sequenced with immunoSEQ multiplex PCR; TCRdb's copy has only in-frame clones and lacks some. The sample lists some 1.4 million clones, approximately 96% seen once, with approximately 1.1% in the top ten. Sequencing used naive CD4+ T cells sorted from blood. Subset given: CD45RA+ positively selected. These receptors were taken from a man in his thirties or forties in good health.

As to this clone: Different DNA sequences within this sample yield the same CDR3. In DNA form, the CDR3 reads TGTGCCAGCAGGGACAGCCAAGAGACCCAGTACTTC. Amino acids: CASRDSQETQYF. This chain links TRBV28 with TRBJ2-5; tentative D call: TRBD1 (6 bases). CDR3 size: 12 residues. Germline loops: CDR1 MDHEN, CDR2 SYDVKM. Trimming cost V 6 bases and J 1 base, with 6 bases left between them.

The chain combines TRBV29-1 with TRBJ2-1, with D possibly being TRBD2 (6 bases). Germline loops: CDR1 SQVTM, CDR2 ANQGSEA. Deletions cut 6 bases from V and 2 bases from J, with 14 bases between. The CDR3 consists of 14 residues. The CDR3 reads CSVVLGGAYNEQFF. DNA for the CDR3: TGCAGCGTAGTTCTAGGAGGGGCCTACAATGAGCAGTTCTTC.

The genes are TRBV19 and TRBJ2-2; no clear D. This CDR3 has 15 amino acids. The ends were cut back, 3 bases at V and 5 bases at J, with 13 bases in the middle. Germline CDR1 LNHDA, CDR2 SQIVND (reference sequence). The CDR3 nucleotides read TGTGCCAGTAGTATTGGACCTGGATCAACCGGGGAGCTGTTTTTT. Protein: CASSIGPGSTGELFF.